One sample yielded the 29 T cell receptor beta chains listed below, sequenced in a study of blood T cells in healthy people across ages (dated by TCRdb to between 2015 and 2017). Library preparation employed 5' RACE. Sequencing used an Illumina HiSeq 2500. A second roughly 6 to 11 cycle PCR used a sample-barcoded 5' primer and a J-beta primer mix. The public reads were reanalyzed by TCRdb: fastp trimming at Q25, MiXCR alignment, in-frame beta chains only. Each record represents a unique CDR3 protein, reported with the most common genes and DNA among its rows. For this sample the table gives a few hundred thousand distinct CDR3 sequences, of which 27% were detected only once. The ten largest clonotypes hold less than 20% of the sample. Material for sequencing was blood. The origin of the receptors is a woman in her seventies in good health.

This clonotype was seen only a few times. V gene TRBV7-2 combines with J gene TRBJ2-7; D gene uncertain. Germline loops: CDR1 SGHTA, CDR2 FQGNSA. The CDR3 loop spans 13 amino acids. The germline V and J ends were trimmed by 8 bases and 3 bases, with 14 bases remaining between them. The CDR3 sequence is CASALSQVYEQYF. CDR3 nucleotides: TGTGCCAGCGCGCTTTCACAAGTCTACGAGCAGTACTTC. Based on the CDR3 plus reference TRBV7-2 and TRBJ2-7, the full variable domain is GAGVSQSPSNKVTEKGKDVELRCDPISGHTALYWYRQSLGQGLEFLIYFQGNSAPDKSGLPSDRFSAERTGGSVSTLTIQRTQQEDSAVYLCASALSQVYEQYFGPGTRLTVT.

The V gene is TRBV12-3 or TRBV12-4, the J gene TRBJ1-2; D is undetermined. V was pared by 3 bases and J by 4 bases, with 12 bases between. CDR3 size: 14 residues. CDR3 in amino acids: CASSLLGGGYGYTF. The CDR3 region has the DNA TGTGCCAGCAGTTTGTTAGGTGGTGGCTATGGCTACACCTTC.

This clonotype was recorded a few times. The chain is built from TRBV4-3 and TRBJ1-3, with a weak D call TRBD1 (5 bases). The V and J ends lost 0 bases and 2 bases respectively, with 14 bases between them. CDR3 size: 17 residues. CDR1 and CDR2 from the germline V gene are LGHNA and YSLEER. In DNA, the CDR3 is TGCGCCAGCAGCCAAGATTCAGGGCAAGTGCCTGGAAACACCATATATTTT. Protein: CASSQDSGQVPGNTIYF.

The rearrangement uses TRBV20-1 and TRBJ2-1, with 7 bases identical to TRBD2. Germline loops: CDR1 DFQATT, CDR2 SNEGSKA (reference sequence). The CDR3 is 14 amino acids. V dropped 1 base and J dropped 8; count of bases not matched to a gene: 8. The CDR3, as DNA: TGCAGTGCTAGAGTAGCGGGTGGGGTCGATGAGCAGTTCTTC. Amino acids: CSARVAGGVDEQFF.

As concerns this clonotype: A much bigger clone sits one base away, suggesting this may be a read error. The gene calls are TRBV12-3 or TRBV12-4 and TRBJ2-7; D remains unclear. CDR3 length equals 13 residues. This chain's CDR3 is CASILGLSYEQYF. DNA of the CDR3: TGTGCCAGCATTTTAGGTCTTTCCTACGAGCAGTACTTC.

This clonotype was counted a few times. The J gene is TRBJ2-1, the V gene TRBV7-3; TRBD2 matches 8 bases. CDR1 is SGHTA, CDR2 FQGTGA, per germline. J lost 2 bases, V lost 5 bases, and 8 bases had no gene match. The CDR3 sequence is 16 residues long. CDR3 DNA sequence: TGTGCCAGCAGCCCCCCGGGTAGCGGGGCCTACAATGAGCAGTTCTTC. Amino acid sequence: CASSPPGSGAYNEQFF.

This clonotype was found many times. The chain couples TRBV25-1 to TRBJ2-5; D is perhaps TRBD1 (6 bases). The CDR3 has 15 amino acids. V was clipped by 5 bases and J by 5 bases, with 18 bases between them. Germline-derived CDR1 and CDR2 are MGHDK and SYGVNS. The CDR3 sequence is CASSSQTRGGETQYF. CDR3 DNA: TGTGCCAGCAGTTCCCAAACCAGGGGCGGGGAGACCCAGTACTTC.

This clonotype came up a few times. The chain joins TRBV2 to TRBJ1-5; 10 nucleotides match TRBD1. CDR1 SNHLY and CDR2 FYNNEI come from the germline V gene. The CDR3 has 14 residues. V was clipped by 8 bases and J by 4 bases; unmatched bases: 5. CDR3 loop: CASSGQGKNQPQHF. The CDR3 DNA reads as TGTGCCAGCTCGGGACAGGGGAAAAATCAGCCCCAGCATTTT.

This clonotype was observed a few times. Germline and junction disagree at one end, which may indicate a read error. CDR3 loop: CTSSRGGSSRRETQYF. For the CDR3, the DNA is TGTACCAGCAGCCGAGGAGGGTCTAGCCGTCGGGAGACCCAGTACTTC. The chain carries TRBV3-1 and TRBJ2-5; TRBD2 is a possible D gene (6 bases). CDR1 and CDR2 from the germline V gene are LGHDT and YNNKEL (reference sequence). CDR3 size: 16 residues.

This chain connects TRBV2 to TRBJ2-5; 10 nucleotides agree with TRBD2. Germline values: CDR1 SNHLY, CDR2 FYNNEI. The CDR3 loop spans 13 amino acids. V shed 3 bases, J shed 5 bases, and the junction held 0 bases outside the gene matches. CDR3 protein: CASSETSGETQYF. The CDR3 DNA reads TGTGCCAGCAGTGAGACTAGCGGGGAGACCCAGTACTTC.

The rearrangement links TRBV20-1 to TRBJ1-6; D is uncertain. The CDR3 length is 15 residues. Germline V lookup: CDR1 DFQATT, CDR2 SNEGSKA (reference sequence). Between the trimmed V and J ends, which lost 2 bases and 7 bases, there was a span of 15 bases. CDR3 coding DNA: TGCAGTGCTAGACTCTCCGACGGTTTGAATTCACCCCTCCACTTT. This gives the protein CSARLSDGLNSPLHF.

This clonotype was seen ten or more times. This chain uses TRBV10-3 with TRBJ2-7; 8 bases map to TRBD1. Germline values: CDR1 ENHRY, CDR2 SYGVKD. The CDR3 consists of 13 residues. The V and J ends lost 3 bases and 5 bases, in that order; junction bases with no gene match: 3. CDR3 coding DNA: TGTGCCATCAGTGAACAGGGGGGCCACGAGCAGTACTTC. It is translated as CAISEQGGHEQYF.

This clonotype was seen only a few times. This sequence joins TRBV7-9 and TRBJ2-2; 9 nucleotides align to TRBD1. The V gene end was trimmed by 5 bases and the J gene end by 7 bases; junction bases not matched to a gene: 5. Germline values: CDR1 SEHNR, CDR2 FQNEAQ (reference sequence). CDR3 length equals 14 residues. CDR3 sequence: CASSKDRGNGELFF. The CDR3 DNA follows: TGTGCCAGCAGCAAGGACAGGGGAAACGGGGAGCTGTTTTTT.

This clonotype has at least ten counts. The CDR3: CASSVVGTSGEYNEQFF. Here the CDR3 DNA reads TGTGCCAGCAGCGTAGTCGGGACTAGCGGTGAATACAATGAGCAGTTCTTC. The chain is built from TRBV9 and TRBJ2-1; TRBD2 matches 11 bases. V dropped 0 bases and J dropped 4; count of bases not matched to a gene: 6. Germline CDR1 reads SGDLS; CDR2 reads YYNGEE. The CDR3 sequence is 17 residues long.

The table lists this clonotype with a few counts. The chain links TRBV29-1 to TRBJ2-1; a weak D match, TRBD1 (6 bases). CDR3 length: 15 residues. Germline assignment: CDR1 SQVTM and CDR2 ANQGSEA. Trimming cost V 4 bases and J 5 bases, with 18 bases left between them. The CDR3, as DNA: TGCAGCGTTGCCAGGGGAATATGGCGGGACAATGAGCAGTTCTTC. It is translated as CSVARGIWRDNEQFF.

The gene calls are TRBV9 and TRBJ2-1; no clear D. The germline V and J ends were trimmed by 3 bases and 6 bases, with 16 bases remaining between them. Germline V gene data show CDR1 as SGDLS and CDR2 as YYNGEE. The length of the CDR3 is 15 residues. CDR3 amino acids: CASSALSLSSNEQFF. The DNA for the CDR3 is TGTGCCAGCAGCGCCCTATCCCTAAGTTCCAATGAGCAGTTCTTC.

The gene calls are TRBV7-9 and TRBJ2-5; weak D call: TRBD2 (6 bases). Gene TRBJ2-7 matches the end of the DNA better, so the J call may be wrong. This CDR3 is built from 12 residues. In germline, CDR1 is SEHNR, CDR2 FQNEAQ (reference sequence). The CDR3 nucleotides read TGTGCCAGCGGGGAGGCCAACTACGAGCAGTACTTC. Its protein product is CASGEANYEQYF.

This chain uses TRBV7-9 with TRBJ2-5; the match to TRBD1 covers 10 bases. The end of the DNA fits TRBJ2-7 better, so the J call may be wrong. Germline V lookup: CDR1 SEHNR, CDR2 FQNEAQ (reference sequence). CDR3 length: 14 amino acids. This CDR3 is CASSRGQGVYEQYF. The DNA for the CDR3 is TGTGCCAGCAGCCGCGGACAGGGGGTATACGAGCAGTACTTC.

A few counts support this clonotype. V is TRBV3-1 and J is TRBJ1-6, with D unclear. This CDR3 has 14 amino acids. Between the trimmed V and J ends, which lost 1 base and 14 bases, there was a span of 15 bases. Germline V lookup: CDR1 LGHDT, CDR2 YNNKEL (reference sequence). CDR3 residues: CASSQGATYGALHF. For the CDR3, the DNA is TGTGCCAGCAGCCAAGGTGCTACATATGGCGCCCTCCACTTT.

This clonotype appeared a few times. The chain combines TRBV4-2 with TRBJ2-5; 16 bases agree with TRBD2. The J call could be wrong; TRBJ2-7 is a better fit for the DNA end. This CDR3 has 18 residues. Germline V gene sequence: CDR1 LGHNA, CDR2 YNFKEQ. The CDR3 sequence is CASSPGTSGGAISYEQYF. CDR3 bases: TGTGCCAGCAGCCCGGGGACTAGCGGGGGGGCGATTAGCTACGAGCAGTACTTC.

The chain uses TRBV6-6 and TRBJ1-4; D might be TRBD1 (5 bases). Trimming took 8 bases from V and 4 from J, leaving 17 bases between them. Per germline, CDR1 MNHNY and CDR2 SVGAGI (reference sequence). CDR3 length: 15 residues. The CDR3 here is CASGSLGASNEKLFF. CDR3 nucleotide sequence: TGTGCCAGCGGTTCCCTCGGGGCAAGTAATGAAAAACTGTTTTTT.

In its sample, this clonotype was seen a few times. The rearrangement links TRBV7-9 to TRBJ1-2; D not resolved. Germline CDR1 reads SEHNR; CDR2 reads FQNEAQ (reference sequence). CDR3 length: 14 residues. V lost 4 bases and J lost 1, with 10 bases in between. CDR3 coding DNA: TGTGCCAGCAGCTCGACACACTTTAACTATGGCTACACCTTC. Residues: CASSSTHFNYGYTF.

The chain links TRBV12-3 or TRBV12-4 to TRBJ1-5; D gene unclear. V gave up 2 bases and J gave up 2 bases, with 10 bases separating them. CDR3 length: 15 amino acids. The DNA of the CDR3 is TGTGCCAGCAGTTTAACGGACGGACGCAATCAGCCCCAGCATTTT. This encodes CASSLTDGRNQPQHF.

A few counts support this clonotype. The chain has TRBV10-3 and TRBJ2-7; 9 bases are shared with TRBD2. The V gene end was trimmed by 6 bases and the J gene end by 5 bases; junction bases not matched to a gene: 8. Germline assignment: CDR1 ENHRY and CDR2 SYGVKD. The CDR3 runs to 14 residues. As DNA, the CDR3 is TGTGCCATCAGCCTAGCGGGGTCTTTTAACGAGCAGTACTTC. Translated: CAISLAGSFNEQYF.

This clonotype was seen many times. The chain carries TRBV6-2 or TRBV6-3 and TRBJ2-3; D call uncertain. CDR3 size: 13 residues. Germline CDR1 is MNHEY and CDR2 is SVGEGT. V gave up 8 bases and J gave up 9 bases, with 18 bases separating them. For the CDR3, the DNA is TGTGCCAGCGTTTCCACCCGGCGAGGCACGCAGTATTTT. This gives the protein CASVSTRRGTQYF.

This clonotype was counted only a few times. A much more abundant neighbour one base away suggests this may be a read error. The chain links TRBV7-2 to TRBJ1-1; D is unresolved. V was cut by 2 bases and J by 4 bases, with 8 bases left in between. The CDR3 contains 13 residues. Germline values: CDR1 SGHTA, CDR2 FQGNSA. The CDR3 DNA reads TGTGCCAGCAGCTTACAGAGAGGCACTGAAGCTTTCTTT. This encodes CASSLQRGTEAFF.

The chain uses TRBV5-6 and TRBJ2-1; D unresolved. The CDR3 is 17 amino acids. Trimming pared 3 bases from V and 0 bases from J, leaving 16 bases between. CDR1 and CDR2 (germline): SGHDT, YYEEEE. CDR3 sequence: CASSSWGRRSSYNEQFF. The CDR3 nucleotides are TGTGCCAGCAGCTCGTGGGGTAGGCGTAGCTCCTACAATGAGCAGTTCTTC.

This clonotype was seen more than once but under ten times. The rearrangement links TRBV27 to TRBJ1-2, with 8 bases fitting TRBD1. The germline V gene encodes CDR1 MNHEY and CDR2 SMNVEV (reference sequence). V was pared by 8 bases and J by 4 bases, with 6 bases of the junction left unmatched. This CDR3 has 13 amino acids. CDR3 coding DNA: TGTGCCAGCGGGGGGGACAGGCCCTATGGCTACACCTTC. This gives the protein CASGGDRPYGYTF.

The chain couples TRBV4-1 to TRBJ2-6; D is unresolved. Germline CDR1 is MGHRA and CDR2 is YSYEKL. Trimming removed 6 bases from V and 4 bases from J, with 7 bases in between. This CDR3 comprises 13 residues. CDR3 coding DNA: TGCGCCAGCAGGGCCGCAGGGGCCAACGTCCTGACTTTC. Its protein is CASRAAGANVLTF.